Below are 30 T cell receptor beta chains sequenced from a single sample in a study of T cell responses to AZD1222 COVID-19 vaccine. TCRdb keeps only in-frame clones here, not all; method: immunoSEQ multiplex PCR. Of fewer than 110,000 clones in the sample, 85% to 90% were seen once. The sequencing here drew on peripheral blood, taken on day 0 of AZD1222 vaccination. All receptors come from an adult in good health.

A single count supports this clone. The V call is TRBV28, the J call TRBJ2-5; perhaps TRBD2 as D (6 bases). V was cut by 6 bases and J by 5 bases, with 10 bases left in between. Per germline, CDR1 MDHEN and CDR2 SYDVKM. The CDR3 has 12 amino acids. CDR3 region: CASRPGGETQYF. CDR3 bases: TGTGCCAGCAGACCCGGAGGGGAGACCCAGTACTTC.

There are a few counts of this clone. This chain connects TRBV4-2 to TRBJ1-2; D may be TRBD1 (5 bases). The CDR3 sequence is 14 residues long. V shed 1 base and J shed 4 bases, with 10 bases lying between them. Germline V lookup: CDR1 LGHNA, CDR2 YNFKEQ. Here the CDR3 reads CASSQVTGPYGYTF. In nucleotides, the CDR3 is TGTGCCAGCAGCCAAGTAACAGGTCCCTATGGCTACACCTTC.

V gene TRBV5-6 combines with J gene TRBJ2-5, with D possibly matching TRBD1 (6 bases). The CDR3 runs to 15 residues. Germline-derived CDR1 and CDR2 are SGHDT and YYEEEE. V was pared by 0 bases and J by 5 bases, with 14 bases between. The chain's CDR3 is CASSLVSGEGETQYF. The CDR3 region has the DNA TGTGCCAGCAGCTTGGTGTCAGGGGAAGGGGAGACCCAGTACTTC.

V and J are TRBV2 and TRBJ1-2; 8 nucleotides align to TRBD1. The CDR3 loop spans 16 amino acids. The trim removed 1 base at V and 5 bases at J, leaving 9 bases unmatched. Germline V CDR1 and CDR2: SNHLY, FYNNEI. Here the CDR3 DNA reads TGTGCCAGCAGTGAAGTGTCGACAGGGGTGAGGTATGGCTACACCTTC. As protein: CASSEVSTGVRYGYTF.

This clone appeared a single time. The chain has TRBV7-2 and TRBJ1-2; a possible D gene is TRBD1 (6 bases). V was clipped by 2 bases and J by 8 bases, with 21 bases between them. The length of the CDR3 is 16 residues. CDR1 and CDR2 from the germline V gene are SGHTA and FQGNSA. The chain's CDR3 is CASSLNTGGLMGGYTF. The CDR3 DNA sequence: TGTGCCAGCAGCTTAAACACCGGGGGCTTAATGGGAGGCTACACCTTC.

The V gene is TRBV4-3, the J gene TRBJ1-5; D gene uncertain. Trimming took off 4 bases at V and 0 bases at J, with 10 bases between the two ends. The CDR3 extends over 15 amino acids. Germline CDR1 and CDR2: LGHNA and YSLEER. Here the CDR3 DNA reads TGCGCCAGCAGCCGAGGACGGACTAGCAATCAGCCCCAGCATTTT. Its translation is CASSRGRTSNQPQHF.

This sequence joins TRBV6-5 and TRBJ1-1; no clear D. V lost 1 base and J 1 base, leaving 7 bases between the germline ends. Germline values: CDR1 MNHEY, CDR2 SVGAGI. CDR3 length: 14 residues. The CDR3 nucleotides read TGTGCCAGCAGTTACTTCGGGGAGAACACTGAAGCTTTCTTT. Translation: CASSYFGENTEAFF.

This clone was detected a few times. The chain employs TRBV19 and TRBJ1-5; D ambiguous. V lost 6 bases, J lost 3 bases, and 15 bases lay in between. The CDR3 totals 15 residues. From germline, CDR1 is LNHDA and CDR2 SQIVND (reference sequence). The CDR3 region has the DNA TGTGCCAGTAGAGTAGACATAGACTCCAATCAGCCCCAGCATTTT. This encodes CASRVDIDSNQPQHF.

The rearrangement uses TRBV9 and TRBJ1-1, with a weak D call TRBD1 (6 bases). CDR3 length: 15 residues. Germline-derived CDR1 and CDR2 are SGDLS and YYNGEE. V dropped 0 bases and J dropped 1 base, with 10 bases sitting between them. The CDR3 loop is CASSVGAGENTEAFF. The CDR3, as DNA: TGTGCCAGCAGCGTAGGGGCAGGGGAGAACACTGAAGCTTTCTTT.

As DNA, the CDR3 is TGTGCCAGCAGCCATCTGACTAGCGGGGGCCTAGCCAAAAACATTCAGTACTTC. Translation gives CASSHLTSGGLAKNIQYF. The chain couples TRBV5-4 to TRBJ2-4; 12 bases line up with TRBD2. With 4 bases clipped from V and 0 bases from J, the junction kept 8 bases outside the gene matches. Per the germline V gene, CDR1 is SGHNT and CDR2 is YYREEE (reference sequence). This CDR3 region has 18 residues.

This clone was found once. The chain employs TRBV6-2 or TRBV6-3 and TRBJ1-5, with unresolved D. Germline CDR1 is MNHEY and CDR2 is SVGEGT. V shed 3 bases and J shed 8 bases, with 8 bases lying between them. The CDR3 consists of 12 residues. CDR3 in DNA: TGTGCCAGCAGTTATGGGAGGAAGCCCCAGCATTTT. Encoded protein: CASSYGRKPQHF.

V and J are TRBV5-4 and TRBJ2-7; 9 positions agree with TRBD2. The CDR3 totals 15 residues. CDR1 SGHNT and CDR2 YYREEE come from the germline V gene (reference sequence). Trimming took 0 bases from V and 2 from J; bases not matched to a gene: 3. For the CDR3, the DNA is TGTGCCAGCAGCTTGGCTAGCGGGATGACCTACGAGCAGTACTTC. Encoded protein: CASSLASGMTYEQYF. Together with reference TRBV5-4 and TRBJ2-7, the CDR3 gives the full variable domain: ETGVTQSPTHLIKTRGQQVTLRCSSQSGHNTVSWYQQALGQGPQFIFQYYREEENGRGNFPPRFSGLQFPNYSSELNVNALELDDSALYLCASSLASGMTYEQYFGPGTRLTVT.

The J gene is TRBJ2-1, the V gene TRBV7-3, with 9 bases that match TRBD2. CDR3 length equals 15 residues. CDR1 and CDR2 from the germline V gene are SGHTA and FQGTGA. J gave up 7 bases and V 5 bases, and 9 bases lay outside the gene matches. CDR3 DNA: TGTGCCAGCAGCCCCTCGAGACTAGCGGTGAATGAGCAGTTCTTC. It is translated as CASSPSRLAVNEQFF.

The gene calls are TRBV14 and TRBJ2-7; possible D gene TRBD2, 5 bases. Germline V gene data show CDR1 as SGHDN and CDR2 as FVKESK. There are 16 residues in the CDR3. The V end was cut by 1 base, the J end by 2 bases, with 15 bases between. Here the CDR3 reads CASSQGRAPLTYEQYF. DNA for the CDR3: TGTGCCAGCAGCCAAGGGCGGGCCCCGCTAACCTACGAGCAGTACTTC. Combining the CDR3 with reference TRBV14 and TRBJ2-7 gives the whole variable domain EAGVTQFPSHSVIEKGQTVTLRCDPISGHDNLYWYRRVMGKEIKFLLHFVKESKQDESGMPNNRFLAERTGGTYSTLKVQPAELEDSGVYFCASSQGRAPLTYEQYFGPGTRLTVT.

The sample holds one count of this clone. The chain combines TRBV12-3 or TRBV12-4 with TRBJ1-1; D is ambiguous. This CDR3 is built from 13 residues. Trimming stripped 5 bases from V and 1 base from J, with 8 bases between. For the CDR3, the DNA is TGTGCCAGCAGTCCTCGGGCGAACACTGAAGCTTTCTTT. It yields the protein CASSPRANTEAFF.

The chain uses TRBV19 and TRBJ1-6; D may be TRBD1 (5 bases). The germline V gene has CDR1 LNHDA and CDR2 SQIVND (reference sequence). The CDR3 spans 13 residues. V dropped 4 bases and J dropped 4 bases, with 5 bases sitting between them. The CDR3 region is CASSKGYNSPLHF. For the CDR3, the DNA is TGTGCCAGTAGTAAGGGGTATAATTCACCCCTCCACTTT.

V gene TRBV30 combines with J gene TRBJ2-3; 8 nucleotides agree with TRBD1. Germline assignment: CDR1 GTSNPN and CDR2 SVGIG (reference sequence). V lost 2 bases to trimming and J lost 4 bases; unmatched junction nucleotides: 8. The CDR3 has 15 residues. DNA for the CDR3: TGTGCCTGGAGTTTACTAGCACAGGGGGCAGATACGCAGTATTTT. This gives the protein CAWSLLAQGADTQYF.

DNA of the CDR3: TGTGCCAGCAGCAGACCGGGACAGGGGGTGAGCTCCTACAATGAGCAGTTCTTC. Amino acid sequence: CASSRPGQGVSSYNEQFF. This chain uses TRBV7-2 with TRBJ2-1, with TRBD1 identical over 11 bases. The ends lost 5 bases at V and 0 bases at J; junction bases unmatched: 9. The CDR3 has 18 amino acids. Germline V gene data show CDR1 as SGHTA and CDR2 as FQGNSA.

The rearrangement uses TRBV5-4 and TRBJ2-3; 12 bases are shared with TRBD2. Germline lookup yields CDR1 SGHNT and CDR2 YYREEE (reference sequence). The CDR3 length is 17 residues. V trimming: 4 bases; J trimming: 2 bases; junction bases outside the gene matches: 8. The CDR3: CASSPSGTSGSTDTQYF. For the CDR3, the DNA is TGTGCCAGCAGCCCTTCCGGGACTAGCGGGTCCACAGATACGCAGTATTTT.

The chain is built from TRBV27 and TRBJ1-2; the match to TRBD1 covers 9 bases. The CDR3 consists of 15 residues. J lost 6 bases, V lost 5 bases, and 10 bases had no gene match. Germline CDR1 MNHEY, CDR2 SMNVEV (reference sequence). The CDR3 coding sequence is TGTGCCAGCAGTCCTAGAGTGGGGACAGGGAATGGCTACACCTTC. Translated: CASSPRVGTGNGYTF.

The rearrangement links TRBV27 to TRBJ1-3; tentatively, D is TRBD1 (6 bases). The germline V gene has CDR1 MNHEY and CDR2 SMNVEV (reference sequence). The length of the CDR3 is 16 residues. V lost 9 bases and J 6 bases, leaving 24 bases between the germline ends. In DNA, the CDR3 is TGTGCCAGGAACCTCGAGATCACAGGGTGGGCAAACACCATATATTTT. As protein: CARNLEITGWANTIYF.

Points on this clone: Other DNA sequences within the sample encode an identical CDR3. This sequence joins TRBV18 and TRBJ1-5; D is ambiguous. Trimming took 2 bases from V and 5 from J, leaving 7 bases between them. The CDR3 loop spans 13 amino acids. Per germline, CDR1 KGHSH and CDR2 LQKENI. Here the CDR3 reads CASSPDSHQPQHF. The CDR3, as DNA: TGTGCCAGCTCACCAGATAGTCATCAGCCCCAGCATTTT.

The V and J genes are TRBV25-1 and TRBJ1-2; D not certain. V lost 5 bases, J lost 0 bases, and 7 bases lay in between. CDR1 is MGHDK, CDR2 SYGVNS, per germline. This CDR3 comprises 13 residues. CDR3 nucleotide sequence: TGTGCCAGCAGTTTGACACCTAACTATGGCTACACCTTC. It encodes CASSLTPNYGYTF.

The chain uses TRBV7-3 and TRBJ1-1; possible D gene TRBD1, 5 bases. This CDR3 has 13 residues. The germline V gene has CDR1 SGHTA and CDR2 FQGTGA. V was trimmed by 3 bases and J by 8 bases, leaving 13 bases between them. CDR3 sequence reads: CASSFLEGEEAFF. The CDR3 DNA reads as TGTGCCAGCAGCTTTCTCGAAGGGGAGGAAGCTTTCTTT.

This chain uses TRBV6-5 with TRBJ2-5; 7 nucleotides align to TRBD1. CDR1 is MNHEY, CDR2 SVGAGI, per germline. V shed 0 bases and J 4 bases; nucleotides not matched to a gene: 8. The CDR3 contains 16 residues. CDR3 in DNA: TGTGCCAGCAGTTACTCGATGACAGGGCGACGAGAGACCCAGTACTTC. Its translation: CASSYSMTGRRETQYF.

This chain uses TRBV7-8 with TRBJ1-4, with 8 bases matching TRBD1. The CDR3 totals 15 residues. CDR1 is SGHVS and CDR2 is FQNEAQ in the germline V gene. V lost 5 bases, J lost 7 bases, and 9 bases stayed unmatched. As DNA, the CDR3 is TGTGCCAGCAGCCTACCGACAGGGGTAGGTGAAAAACTGTTTTTT. Translated, it gives CASSLPTGVGEKLFF.

This clone was detected only a few times. The chain has TRBV12-5 and TRBJ1-3; no clear D gene. V was pared by 0 bases and J by 0 bases, with 12 bases between. The CDR3 is made up of 17 amino acids. In germline, CDR1 is LGHNT, CDR2 FRNRAP. The CDR3 here is CASGLVQPGNSGNTIYF. DNA of the CDR3: TGTGCTAGTGGTTTGGTACAACCGGGAAACTCTGGAAACACCATATATTTT.

The genes are TRBV5-3 and TRBJ2-1, with a weak D call TRBD2 (6 bases). TRBV5-3 has ORF status, its function being uncertain. This CDR3 has 17 residues. The ends were cut back, 6 bases at V and 7 bases at J, with 26 bases in the middle. The CDR3 coding sequence is TGTGCCAGAACTCCCGCCGAGGTGGGAGGAAAGAAAAATGAGCAGTTCTTC. Translating it yields CARTPAEVGGKKNEQFF.

This chain links TRBV6-2 or TRBV6-3 with TRBJ2-1; 13 bases are shared with TRBD2. V was clipped by 4 bases and J by 10 bases; unmatched bases: 4. This CDR3 has 14 residues. Germline CDR1 MNHEY, CDR2 SVGEGT. The CDR3 DNA sequence: TGTGCCAGCAGTTCCCGGACTAGCGGGAGAGAGCAGTTCTTC. Its translation is CASSSRTSGREQFF.

The chain is built from TRBV18 and TRBJ1-6, with a tentative D call TRBD1 (5 bases). Trimming took 0 bases from V and 11 from J, leaving 11 bases between them. Germline CDR1 is KGHSH and CDR2 is LQKENI. The CDR3 covers 14 residues. CDR3 residues: CASSPPLAGTPLHF. CDR3 in DNA: TGTGCCAGCTCACCACCCCTAGCAGGGACACCCCTCCACTTT. The full variable domain, its missing parts supplied by reference TRBV18 and TRBJ1-6, is NAGVMQNPRHLVRRRGQEARLRCSPMKGHSHVYWYRQLPEEGLKFMVYLQKENIIDESGMPKERFSAEFPKEGPSILRIQQVVRGDSAAYFCASSPPLAGTPLHFGNGTRLTVT.